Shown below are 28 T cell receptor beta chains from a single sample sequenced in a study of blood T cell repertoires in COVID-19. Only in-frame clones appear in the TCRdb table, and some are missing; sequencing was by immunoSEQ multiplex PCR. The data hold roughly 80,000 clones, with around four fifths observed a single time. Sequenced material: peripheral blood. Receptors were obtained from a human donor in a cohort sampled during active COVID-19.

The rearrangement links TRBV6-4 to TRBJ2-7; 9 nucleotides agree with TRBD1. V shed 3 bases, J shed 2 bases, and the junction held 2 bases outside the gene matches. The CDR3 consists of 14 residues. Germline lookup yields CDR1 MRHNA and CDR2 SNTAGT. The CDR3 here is CASSDRDRAYEQYF. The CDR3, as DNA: TGTGCCAGCAGTGATCGGGACAGGGCCTACGAGCAGTACTTC.

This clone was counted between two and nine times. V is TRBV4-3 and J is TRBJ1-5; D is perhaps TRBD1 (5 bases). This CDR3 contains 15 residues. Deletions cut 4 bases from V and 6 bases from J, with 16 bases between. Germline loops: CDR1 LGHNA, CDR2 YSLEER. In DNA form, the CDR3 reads TGCGCCAGCAGCCCGGGGGGAGGGCAGACTCAGCCCCAGCATTTT. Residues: CASSPGGGQTQPQHF.

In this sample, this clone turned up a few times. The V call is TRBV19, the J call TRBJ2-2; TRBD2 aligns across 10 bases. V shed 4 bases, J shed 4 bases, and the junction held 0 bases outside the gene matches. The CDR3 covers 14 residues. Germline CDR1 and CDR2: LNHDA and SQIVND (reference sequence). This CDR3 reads CASSTSGGTGELFF. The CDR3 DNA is TGTGCCAGTAGTACTAGCGGGGGCACCGGGGAGCTGTTTTTT.

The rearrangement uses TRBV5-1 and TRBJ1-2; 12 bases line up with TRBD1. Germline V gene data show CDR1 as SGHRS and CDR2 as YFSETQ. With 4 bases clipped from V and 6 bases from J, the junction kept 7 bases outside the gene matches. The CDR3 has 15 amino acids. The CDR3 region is CASSPGTGGNNGYTF. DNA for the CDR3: TGCGCCAGCAGCCCCGGGACAGGGGGCAACAATGGCTACACCTTC.

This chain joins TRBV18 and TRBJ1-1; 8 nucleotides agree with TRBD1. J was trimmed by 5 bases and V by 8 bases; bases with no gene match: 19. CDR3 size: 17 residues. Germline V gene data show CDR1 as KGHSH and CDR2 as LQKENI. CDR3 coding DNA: TGTGCCAGCGTACAAGACAGGACAGGGATGTATGGGACTGAAGCTTTCTTT. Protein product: CASVQDRTGMYGTEAFF.

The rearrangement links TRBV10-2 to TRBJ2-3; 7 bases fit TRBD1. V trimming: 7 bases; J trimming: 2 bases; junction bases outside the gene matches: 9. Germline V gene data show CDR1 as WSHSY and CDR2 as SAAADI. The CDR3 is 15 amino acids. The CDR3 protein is CASILTGRSTDTQYF. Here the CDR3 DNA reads TGCGCCAGCATTCTGACAGGGCGCTCCACAGATACGCAGTATTTT.

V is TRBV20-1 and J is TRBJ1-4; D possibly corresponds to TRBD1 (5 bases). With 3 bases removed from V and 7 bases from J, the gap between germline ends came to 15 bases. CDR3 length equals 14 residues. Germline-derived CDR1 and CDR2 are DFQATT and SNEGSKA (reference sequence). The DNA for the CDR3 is TGCAGTGCTAGTTCTGCGGGGCGCGTTGAAAAACTGTTTTTT. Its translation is CSASSAGRVEKLFF.

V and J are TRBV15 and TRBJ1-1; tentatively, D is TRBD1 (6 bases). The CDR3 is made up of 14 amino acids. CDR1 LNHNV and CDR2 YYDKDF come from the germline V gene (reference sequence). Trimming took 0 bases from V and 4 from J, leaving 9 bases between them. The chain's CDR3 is CATSREGGGTEAFF. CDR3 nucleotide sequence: TGTGCCACCAGCAGAGAAGGGGGTGGCACTGAAGCTTTCTTT.

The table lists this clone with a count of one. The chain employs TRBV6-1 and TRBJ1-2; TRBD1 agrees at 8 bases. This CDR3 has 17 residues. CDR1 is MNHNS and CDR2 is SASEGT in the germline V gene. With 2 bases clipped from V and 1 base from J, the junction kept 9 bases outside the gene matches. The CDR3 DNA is TGTGCCAGCAGTGAATTTAATGGAGGACAGGGTAACTATGGCTACACCTTC. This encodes CASSEFNGGQGNYGYTF.

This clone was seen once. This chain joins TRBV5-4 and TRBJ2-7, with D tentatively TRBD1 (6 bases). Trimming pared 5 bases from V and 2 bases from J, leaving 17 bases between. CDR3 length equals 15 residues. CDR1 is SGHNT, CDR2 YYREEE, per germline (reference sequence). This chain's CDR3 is CASRLKEQGTYEQYF. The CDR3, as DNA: TGTGCCAGCAGGCTTAAGGAACAGGGAACCTACGAGCAGTACTTC.

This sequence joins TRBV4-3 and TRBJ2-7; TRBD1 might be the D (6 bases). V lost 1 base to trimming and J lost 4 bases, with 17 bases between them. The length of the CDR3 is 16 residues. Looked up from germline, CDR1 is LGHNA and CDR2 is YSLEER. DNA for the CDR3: TGCGCCAGCAGCCAAGCATGGGGGCAGCCTCAATACGAGCAGTACTTC. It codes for CASSQAWGQPQYEQYF.

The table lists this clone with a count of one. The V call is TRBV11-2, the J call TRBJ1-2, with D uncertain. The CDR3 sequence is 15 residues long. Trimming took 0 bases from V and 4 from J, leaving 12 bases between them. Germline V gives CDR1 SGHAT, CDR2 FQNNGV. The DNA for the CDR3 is TGTGCCAGCAGCTTAGATTGGCAACAGACCTATGGCTACACCTTC. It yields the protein CASSLDWQQTYGYTF.

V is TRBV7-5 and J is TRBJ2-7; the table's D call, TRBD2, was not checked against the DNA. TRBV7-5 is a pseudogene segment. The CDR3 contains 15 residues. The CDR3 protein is CARSPLGGWVYEQYV. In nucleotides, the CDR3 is TGTGCCAGAAGCCCGTTGGGCGGGTGGGTATACGAGCAGTACGTC.

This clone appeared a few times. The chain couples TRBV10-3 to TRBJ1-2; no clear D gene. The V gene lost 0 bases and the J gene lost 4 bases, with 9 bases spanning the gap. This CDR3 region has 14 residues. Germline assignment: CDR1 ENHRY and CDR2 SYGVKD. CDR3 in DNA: TGTGCCATCAGTGAGTCCCCAGCGTCCTATGGCTACACCTTC. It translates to CAISESPASYGYTF.

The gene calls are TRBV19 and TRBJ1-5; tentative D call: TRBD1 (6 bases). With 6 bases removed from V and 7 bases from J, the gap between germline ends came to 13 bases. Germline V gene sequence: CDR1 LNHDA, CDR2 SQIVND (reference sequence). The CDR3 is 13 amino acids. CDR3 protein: CASRDDRTQPQHF. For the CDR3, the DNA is TGTGCCAGTAGAGATGACAGGACCCAGCCCCAGCATTTT.

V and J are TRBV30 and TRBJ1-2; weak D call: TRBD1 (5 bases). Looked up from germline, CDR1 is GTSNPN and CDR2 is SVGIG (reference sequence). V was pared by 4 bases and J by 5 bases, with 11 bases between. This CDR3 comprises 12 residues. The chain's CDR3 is CAWIRGTYGYTF. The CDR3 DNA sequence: TGTGCCTGGATACGGGGGACTTATGGCTACACCTTC.

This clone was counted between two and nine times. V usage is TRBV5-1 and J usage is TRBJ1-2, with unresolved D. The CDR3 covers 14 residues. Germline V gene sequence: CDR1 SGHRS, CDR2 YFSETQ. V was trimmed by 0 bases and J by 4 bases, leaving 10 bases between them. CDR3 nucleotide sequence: TGCGCCAGCAGCTTGGCCGGGTTTTTCTATGGCTACACCTTC. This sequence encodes CASSLAGFFYGYTF.

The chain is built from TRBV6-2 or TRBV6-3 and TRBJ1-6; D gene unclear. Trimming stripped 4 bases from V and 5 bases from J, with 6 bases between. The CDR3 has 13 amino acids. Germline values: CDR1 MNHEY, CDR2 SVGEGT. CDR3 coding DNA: TGTGCCAGCAGTTCGTCTAATAATTCACCCCTCCACTTT. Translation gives CASSSSNNSPLHF.

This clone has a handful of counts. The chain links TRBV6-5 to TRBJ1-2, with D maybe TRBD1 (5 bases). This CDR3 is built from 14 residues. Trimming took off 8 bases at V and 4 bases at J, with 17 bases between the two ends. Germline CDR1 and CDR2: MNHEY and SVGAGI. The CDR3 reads CASGPRGGVYGYTF. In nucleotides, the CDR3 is TGTGCCAGCGGACCCCGGGGGGGAGTCTATGGCTACACCTTC.

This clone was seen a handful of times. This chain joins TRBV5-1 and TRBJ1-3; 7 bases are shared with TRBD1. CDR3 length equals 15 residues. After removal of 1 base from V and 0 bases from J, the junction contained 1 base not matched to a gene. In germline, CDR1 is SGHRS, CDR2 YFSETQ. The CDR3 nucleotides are TGCGCCAGCAGCTTGCCAGGGGGCTCTGGAAACACCATATATTTT. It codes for CASSLPGGSGNTIYF.

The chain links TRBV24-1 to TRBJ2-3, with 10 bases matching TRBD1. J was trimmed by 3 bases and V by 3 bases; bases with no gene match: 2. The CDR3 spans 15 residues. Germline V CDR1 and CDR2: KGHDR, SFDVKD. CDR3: CATSDRDRGTDTQYF. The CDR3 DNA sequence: TGTGCCACCAGTGATCGGGACAGGGGAACAGATACGCAGTATTTT.

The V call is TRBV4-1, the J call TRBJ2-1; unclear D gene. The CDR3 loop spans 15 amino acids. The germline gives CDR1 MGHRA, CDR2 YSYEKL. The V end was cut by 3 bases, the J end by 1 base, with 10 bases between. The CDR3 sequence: CASSQYGGSYNEQFF. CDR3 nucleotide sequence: TGCGCCAGCAGCCAGTACGGTGGTTCCTACAATGAGCAGTTCTTC.

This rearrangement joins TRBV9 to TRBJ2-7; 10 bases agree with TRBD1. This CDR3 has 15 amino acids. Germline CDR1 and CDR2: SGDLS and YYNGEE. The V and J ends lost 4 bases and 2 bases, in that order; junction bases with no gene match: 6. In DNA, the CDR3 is TGTGCCAGCAGCCCCCGGGACAGGGGCGCCTACGAGCAGTACTTC. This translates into CASSPRDRGAYEQYF.

CDR3: CASSERGLKNEQFF. The CDR3 nucleotides are TGCGCCAGCAGTGAAAGGGGGCTGAAGAATGAGCAGTTCTTC. The chain carries TRBV10-1 and TRBJ2-1; 7 bases are shared with TRBD1. Germline V lookup: CDR1 WNHNN, CDR2 SYGVQD (reference sequence). This CDR3 region has 14 residues. Trimming took 3 bases from V and 7 from J; bases not matched to a gene: 6.

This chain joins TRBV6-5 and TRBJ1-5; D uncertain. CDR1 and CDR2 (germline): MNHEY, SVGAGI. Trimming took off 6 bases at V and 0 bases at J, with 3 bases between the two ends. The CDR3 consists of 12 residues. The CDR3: CASRHSNQPQHF. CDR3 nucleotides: TGTGCCAGCAGACATAGCAATCAGCCCCAGCATTTT.

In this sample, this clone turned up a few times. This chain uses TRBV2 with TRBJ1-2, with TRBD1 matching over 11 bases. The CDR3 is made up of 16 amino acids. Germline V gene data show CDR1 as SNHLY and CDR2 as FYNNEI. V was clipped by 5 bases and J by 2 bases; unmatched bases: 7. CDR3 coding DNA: TGTGCCAGCAGTAGGACAGGGGGCCCTGGGAACTATGGCTACACCTTC. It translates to CASSRTGGPGNYGYTF.

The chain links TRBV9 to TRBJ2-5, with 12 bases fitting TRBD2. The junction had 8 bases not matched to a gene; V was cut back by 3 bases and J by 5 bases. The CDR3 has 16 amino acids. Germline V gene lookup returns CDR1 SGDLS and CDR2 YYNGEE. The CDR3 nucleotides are TGTGCCAGCAGCGGGGGGAGGACTAGCGGGGCCGAGACCCAGTACTTC. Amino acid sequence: CASSGGRTSGAETQYF.

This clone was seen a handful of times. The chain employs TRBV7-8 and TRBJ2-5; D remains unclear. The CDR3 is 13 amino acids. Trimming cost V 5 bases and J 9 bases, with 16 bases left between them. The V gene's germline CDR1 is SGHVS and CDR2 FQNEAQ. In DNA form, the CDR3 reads TGTGCCAGCAGCATCCTAGTACCACCGGCCCAGTACTTC. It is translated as CASSILVPPAQYF. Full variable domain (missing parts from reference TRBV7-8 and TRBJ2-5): GAGVSQSPRYKVAKRGQDVALRCDPISGHVSLFWYQQALGQGPEFLTYFQNEAQLDKSGLPSDRFFAERPEGSVSTLKIQRTQQEDSAVYLCASSILVPPAQYFGPGTRLLVL.